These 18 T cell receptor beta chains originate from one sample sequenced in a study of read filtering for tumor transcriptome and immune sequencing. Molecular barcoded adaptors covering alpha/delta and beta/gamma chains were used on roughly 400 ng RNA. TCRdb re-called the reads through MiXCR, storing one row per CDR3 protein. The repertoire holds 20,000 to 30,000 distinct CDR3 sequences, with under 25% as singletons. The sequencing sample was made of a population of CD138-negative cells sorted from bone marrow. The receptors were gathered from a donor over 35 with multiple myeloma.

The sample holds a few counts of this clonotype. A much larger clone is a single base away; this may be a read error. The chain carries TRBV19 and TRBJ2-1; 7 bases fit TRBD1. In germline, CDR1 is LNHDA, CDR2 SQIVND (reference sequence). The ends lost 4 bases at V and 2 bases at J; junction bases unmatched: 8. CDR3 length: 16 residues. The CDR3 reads CASSTYRGSAYNEQFF. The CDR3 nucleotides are TGTGCCAGTAGTACATACAGGGGTAGCGCCTACAATGAGCAGTTCTTC.

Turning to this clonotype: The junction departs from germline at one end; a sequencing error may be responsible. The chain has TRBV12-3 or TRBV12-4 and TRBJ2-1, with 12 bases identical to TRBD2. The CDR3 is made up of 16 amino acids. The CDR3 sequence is CASSQTSGSPYIEQFF. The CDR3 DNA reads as TGTGCCAGCAGCCAGACTAGCGGGAGCCCTTACATTGAGCAGTTCTTC.

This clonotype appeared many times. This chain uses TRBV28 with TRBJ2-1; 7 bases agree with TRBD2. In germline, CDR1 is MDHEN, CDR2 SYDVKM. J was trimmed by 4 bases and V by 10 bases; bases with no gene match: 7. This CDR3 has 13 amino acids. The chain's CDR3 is CATAGTNYNEQFF. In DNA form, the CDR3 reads TGTGCCACCGCCGGGACTAATTACAATGAGCAGTTCTTC.

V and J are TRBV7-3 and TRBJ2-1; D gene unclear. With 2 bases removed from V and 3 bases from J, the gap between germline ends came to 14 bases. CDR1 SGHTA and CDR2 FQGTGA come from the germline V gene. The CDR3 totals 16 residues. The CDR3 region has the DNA TGTGCCAGCAGCTTATCGGCTGGTAGCAACTACAATGAGCAGTTCTTC. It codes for CASSLSAGSNYNEQFF.

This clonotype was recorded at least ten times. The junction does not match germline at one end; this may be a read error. The CDR3 region is CASSSSRDTQYF. CDR3 DNA: TGTGCCAGCAGCTCTAGCAGAGATACGCAGTATTTT. This rearrangement joins TRBV7-8 to TRBJ2-3; D is possibly TRBD2 (5 bases). The CDR3 consists of 12 residues. In germline, CDR1 is SGHVS, CDR2 FQNEAQ.

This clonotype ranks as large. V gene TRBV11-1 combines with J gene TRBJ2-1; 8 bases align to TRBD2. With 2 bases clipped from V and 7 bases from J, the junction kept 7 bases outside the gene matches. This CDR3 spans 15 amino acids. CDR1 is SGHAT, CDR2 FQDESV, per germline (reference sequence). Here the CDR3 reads CASSLTAGGLNEQFF. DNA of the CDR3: TGTGCCAGCAGCTTAACGGCGGGAGGCTTGAATGAGCAGTTCTTC. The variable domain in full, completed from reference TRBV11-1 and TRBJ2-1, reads EAEVAQSPRYKITEKSQAVAFWCDPISGHATLYWYRQILGQGPELLVQFQDESVVDDSQLPKDRFSAERLKGVDSTLKIQPAELGDSAMYLCASSLTAGGLNEQFFGPGTRLTVL.

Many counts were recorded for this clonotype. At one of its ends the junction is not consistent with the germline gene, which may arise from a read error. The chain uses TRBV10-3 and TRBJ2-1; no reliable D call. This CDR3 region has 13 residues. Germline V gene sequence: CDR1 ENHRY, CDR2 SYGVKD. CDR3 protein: CAISSASSSSCVF. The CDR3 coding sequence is TGTGCCATCAGTAGCGCTAGTAGTTCAAGTTGCGTCTTC.

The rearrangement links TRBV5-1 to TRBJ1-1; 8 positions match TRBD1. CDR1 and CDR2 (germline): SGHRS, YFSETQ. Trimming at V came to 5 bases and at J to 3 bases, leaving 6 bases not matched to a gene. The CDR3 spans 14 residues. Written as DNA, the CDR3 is TGCGCCAGCAGTTCGACAGGGGAGGACACTGAAGCTTTCTTT. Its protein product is CASSSTGEDTEAFF.

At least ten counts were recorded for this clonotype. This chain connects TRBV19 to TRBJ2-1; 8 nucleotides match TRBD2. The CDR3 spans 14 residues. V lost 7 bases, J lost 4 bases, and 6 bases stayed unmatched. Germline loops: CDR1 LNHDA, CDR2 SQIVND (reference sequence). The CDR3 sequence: CASTGGTGYNEQFF. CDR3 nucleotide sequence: TGTGCCAGTACGGGGGGGACGGGGTACAATGAGCAGTTCTTC.

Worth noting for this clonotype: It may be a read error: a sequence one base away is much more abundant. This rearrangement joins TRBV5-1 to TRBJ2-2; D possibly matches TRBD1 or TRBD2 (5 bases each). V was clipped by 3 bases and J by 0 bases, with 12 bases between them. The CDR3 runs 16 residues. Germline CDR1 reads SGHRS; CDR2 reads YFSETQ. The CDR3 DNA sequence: TGCGCCAGCAGCTCCGGGGCTTCTACGAACACCGGGGAGCTGTTTTTT. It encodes CASSSGASTNTGELFF. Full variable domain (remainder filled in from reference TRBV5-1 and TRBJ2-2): KAGVTQTPRYLIKTRGQQVTLSCSPISGHRSVSWYQQTPGQGLQFLFEYFSETQRNKGNFPGRFSGRQFSNSRSEMNVSTLELGDSALYLCASSSGASTNTGELFFGEGSRLTVL.

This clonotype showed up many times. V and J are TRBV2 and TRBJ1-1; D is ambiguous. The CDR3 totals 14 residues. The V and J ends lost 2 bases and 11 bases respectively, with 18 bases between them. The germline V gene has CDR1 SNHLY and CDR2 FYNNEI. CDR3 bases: TGTGCCAGCAGTGAAAGTCGAGGTATCGGGCGGGCTTTCTTT. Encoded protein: CASSESRGIGRAFF.

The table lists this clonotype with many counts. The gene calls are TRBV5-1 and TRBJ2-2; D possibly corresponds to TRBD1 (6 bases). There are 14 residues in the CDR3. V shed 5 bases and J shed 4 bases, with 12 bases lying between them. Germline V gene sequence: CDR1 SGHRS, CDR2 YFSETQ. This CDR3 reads CASSFGDTTGELFF. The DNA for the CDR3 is TGCGCCAGCAGTTTCGGGGACACCACCGGGGAGCTGTTTTTT.

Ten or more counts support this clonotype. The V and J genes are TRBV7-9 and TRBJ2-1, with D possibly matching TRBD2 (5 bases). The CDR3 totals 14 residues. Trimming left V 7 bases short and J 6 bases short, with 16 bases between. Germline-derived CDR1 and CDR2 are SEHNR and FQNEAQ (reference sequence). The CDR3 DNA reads TGTGCCAGCACTAACTCTGCTAGCAGCAATGAGCAGTTCTTC. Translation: CASTNSASSNEQFF. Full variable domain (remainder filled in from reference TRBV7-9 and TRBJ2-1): DTGVSQNPRHKITKRGQNVTFRCDPISEHNRLYWYRQTLGQGPEFLTYFQNEAQLEKSRLLSDRFSAERPKGSFSTLEIQRTEQGDSAMYLCASTNSASSNEQFFGPGTRLTVL.

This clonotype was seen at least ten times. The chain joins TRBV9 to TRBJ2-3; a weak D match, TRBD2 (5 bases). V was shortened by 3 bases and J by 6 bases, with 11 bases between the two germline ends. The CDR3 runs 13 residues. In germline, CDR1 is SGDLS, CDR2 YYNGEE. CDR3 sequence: CASSASFSDTQYF. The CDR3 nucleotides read TGTGCCAGCAGCGCTAGCTTTAGTGATACGCAGTATTTT.

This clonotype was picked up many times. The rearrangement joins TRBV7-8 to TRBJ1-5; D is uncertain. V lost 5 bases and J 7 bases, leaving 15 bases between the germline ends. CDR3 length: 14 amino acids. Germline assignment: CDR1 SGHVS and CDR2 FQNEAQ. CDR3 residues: CASSPRGEGQPQHF. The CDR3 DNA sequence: TGTGCCAGCAGCCCCCGGGGAGAAGGGCAGCCCCAGCATTTT.

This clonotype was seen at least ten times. The CDR3 bases are TGTGCCAGCAGCTTCCGACAGGGGGGGCAGCCCCAGCATTTT. Protein sequence: CASSFRQGGQPQHF. This chain connects TRBV7-8 to TRBJ1-5; the match to TRBD1 covers 9 bases. V gave up 3 bases and J gave up 7 bases; unmatched junction bases: 4. This CDR3 is built from 14 residues. Germline lookup yields CDR1 SGHVS and CDR2 FQNEAQ.

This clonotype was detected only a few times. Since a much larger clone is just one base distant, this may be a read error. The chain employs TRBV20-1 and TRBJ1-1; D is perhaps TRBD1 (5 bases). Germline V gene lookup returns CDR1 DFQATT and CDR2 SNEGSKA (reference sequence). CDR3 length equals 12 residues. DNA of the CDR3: TGCAGTGTTCAGAGGGGCAACACTGGAGCTTTCTTT. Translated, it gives CSVQRGNTGAFF.

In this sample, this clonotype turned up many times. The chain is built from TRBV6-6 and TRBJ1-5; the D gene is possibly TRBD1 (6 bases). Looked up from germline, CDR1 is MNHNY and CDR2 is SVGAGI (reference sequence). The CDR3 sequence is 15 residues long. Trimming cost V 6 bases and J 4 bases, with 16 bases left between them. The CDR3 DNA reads TGTGCCAGCAGCAATCCGGGACAAGGGAATCAGCCCCAGCATTTT. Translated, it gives CASSNPGQGNQPQHF.